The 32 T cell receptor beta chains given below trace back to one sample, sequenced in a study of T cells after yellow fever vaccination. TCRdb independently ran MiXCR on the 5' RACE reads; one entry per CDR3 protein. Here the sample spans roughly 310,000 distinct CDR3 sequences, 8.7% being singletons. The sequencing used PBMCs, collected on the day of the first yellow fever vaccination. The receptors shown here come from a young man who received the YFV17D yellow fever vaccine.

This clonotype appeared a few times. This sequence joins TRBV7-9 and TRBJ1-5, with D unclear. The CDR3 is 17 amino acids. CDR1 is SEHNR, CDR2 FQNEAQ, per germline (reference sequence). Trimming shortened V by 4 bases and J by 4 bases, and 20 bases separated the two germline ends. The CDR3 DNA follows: TGTGCCAGCAGCTCCTCCTTGGACTCCATAAGTAATCAGCCCCAGCATTTT. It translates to CASSSSLDSISNQPQHF. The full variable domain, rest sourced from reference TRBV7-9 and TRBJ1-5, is DTGVSQNPRHKITKRGQNVTFRCDPISEHNRLYWYRQTLGQGPEFLTYFQNEAQLEKSRLLSDRFSAERPKGSFSTLEIQRTEQGDSAMYLCASSSSLDSISNQPQHFGDGTRLSIL.

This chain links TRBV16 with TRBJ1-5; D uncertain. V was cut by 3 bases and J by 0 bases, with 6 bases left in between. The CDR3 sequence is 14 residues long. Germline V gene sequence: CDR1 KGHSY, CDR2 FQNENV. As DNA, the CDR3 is TGTGCCAGCAGCCAGGGGTCTAGCAATCAGCCCCAGCATTTT. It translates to CASSQGSSNQPQHF. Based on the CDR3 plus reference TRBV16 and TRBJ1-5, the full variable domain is GEEVAQTPKHLVRGEGQKAKLYCAPIKGHSYVFWYQQVLKNEFKFLISFQNENVFDETGMPKERFSAKCLPNSPCSLEIQATKLEDSAVYFCASSQGSSNQPQHFGDGTRLSIL.

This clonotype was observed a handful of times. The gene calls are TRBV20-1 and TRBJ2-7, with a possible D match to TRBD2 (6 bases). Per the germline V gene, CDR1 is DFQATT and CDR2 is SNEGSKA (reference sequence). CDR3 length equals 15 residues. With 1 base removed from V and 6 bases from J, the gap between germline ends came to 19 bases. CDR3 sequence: CSARGGKGRLREQYF. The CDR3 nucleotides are TGCAGTGCTAGAGGAGGAAAGGGGAGGTTACGCGAGCAGTACTTC.

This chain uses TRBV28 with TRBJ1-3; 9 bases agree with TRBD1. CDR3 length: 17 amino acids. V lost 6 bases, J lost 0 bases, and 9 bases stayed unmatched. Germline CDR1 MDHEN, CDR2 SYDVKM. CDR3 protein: CASSRNRGRISGNTIYF. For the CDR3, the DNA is TGTGCCAGCAGCCGGAACAGGGGGCGCATCTCTGGAAACACCATATATTTT.

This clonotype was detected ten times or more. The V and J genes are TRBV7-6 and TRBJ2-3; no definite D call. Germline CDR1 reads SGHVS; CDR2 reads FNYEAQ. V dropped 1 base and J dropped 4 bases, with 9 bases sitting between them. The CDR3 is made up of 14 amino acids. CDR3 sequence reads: CASSLDATADTQYF. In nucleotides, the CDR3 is TGTGCCAGCAGCTTAGACGCGACGGCAGATACGCAGTATTTT.

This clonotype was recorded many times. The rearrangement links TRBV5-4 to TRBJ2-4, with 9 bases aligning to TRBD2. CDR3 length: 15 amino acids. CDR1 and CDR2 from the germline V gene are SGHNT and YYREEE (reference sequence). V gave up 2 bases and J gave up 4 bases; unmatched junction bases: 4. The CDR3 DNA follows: TGTGCCAGCAGCTTTTCTAGCGGGGCTAAAAACATTCAGTACTTC. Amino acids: CASSFSSGAKNIQYF.

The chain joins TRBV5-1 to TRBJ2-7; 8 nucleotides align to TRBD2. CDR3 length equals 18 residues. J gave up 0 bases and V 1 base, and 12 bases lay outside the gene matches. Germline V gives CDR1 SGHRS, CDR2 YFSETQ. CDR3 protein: CASSLLGLVATPSYEQYF. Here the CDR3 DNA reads TGCGCCAGCAGCTTGTTGGGACTAGTCGCCACCCCCTCCTACGAGCAGTACTTC. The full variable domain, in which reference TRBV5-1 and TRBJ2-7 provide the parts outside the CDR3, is KAGVTQTPRYLIKTRGQQVTLSCSPISGHRSVSWYQQTPGQGLQFLFEYFSETQRNKGNFPGRFSGRQFSNSRSEMNVSTLELGDSALYLCASSLLGLVATPSYEQYFGPGTRLTVT.

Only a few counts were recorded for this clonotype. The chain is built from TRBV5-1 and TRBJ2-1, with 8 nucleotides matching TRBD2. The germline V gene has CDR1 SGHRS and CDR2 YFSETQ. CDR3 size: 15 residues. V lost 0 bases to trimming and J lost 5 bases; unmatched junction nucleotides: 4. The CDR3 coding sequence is TGCGCCAGCAGCTTGGGACGGGGGGGGAACAATGAGCAGTTCTTC. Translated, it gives CASSLGRGGNNEQFF.

The DNA of the CDR3 is TGTGCCAGCAGCTCCCCCGGAGCGGGGGTGTATGATACGCAGTATTTT. This gives the protein CASSSPGAGVYDTQYF. This chain uses TRBV7-2 with TRBJ2-3, with 8 bases identical to TRBD2. Germline lookup yields CDR1 SGHTA and CDR2 FQGNSA. The CDR3 has 16 amino acids. V shed 4 bases and J 6 bases; nucleotides not matched to a gene: 12.

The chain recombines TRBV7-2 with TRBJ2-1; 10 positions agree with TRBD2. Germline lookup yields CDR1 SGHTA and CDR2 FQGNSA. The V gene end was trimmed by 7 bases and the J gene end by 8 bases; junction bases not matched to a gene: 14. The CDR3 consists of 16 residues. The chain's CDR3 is CASTIPSGGYRYEQFF. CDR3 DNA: TGTGCCAGCACCATCCCTAGCGGGGGTTACAGGTATGAGCAGTTCTTC.

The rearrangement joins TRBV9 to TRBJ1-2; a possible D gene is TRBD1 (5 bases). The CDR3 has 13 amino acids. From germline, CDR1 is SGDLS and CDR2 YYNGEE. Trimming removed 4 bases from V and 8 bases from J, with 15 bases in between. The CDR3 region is CASSPMTGEGYTF. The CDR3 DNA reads TGTGCCAGCAGCCCCATGACGGGGGAGGGCTACACCTTC.

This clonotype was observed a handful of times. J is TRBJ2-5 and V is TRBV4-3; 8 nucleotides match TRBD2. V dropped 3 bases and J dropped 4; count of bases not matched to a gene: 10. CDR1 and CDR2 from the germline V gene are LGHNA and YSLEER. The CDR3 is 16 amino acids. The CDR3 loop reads CASSQGGTSRGETQYF. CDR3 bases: TGCGCCAGCAGCCAGGGCGGGACTAGTCGGGGAGAGACCCAGTACTTC.

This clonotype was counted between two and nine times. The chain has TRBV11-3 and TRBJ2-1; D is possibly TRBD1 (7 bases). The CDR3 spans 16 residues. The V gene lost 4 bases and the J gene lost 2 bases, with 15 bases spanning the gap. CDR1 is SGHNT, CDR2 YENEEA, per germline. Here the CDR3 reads CASSSEGAAAYNEQFF. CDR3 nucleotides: TGTGCCAGCAGCTCGGAGGGGGCTGCCGCCTACAATGAGCAGTTCTTC.

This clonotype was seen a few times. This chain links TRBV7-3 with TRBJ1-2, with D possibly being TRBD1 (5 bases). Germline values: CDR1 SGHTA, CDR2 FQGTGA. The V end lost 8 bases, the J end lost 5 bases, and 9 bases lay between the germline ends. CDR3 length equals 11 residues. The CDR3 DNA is TGTGCCAGCCTGCCAGGGTATGGCTACACCTTC. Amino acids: CASLPGYGYTF.

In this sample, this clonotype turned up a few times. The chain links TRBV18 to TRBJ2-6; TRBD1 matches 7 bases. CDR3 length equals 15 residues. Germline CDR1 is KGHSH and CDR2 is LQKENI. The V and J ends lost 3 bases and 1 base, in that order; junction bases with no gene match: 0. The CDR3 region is CASSPTGSGANVLTF. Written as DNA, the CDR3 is TGTGCCAGCTCACCGACAGGGTCTGGGGCCAACGTCCTGACTTTC.

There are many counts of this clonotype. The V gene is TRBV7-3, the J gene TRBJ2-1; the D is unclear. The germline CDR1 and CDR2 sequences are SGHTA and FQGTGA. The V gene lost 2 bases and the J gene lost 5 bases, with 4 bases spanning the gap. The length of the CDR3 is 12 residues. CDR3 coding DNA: TGTGCCAGCAGCTTATTAAACAATGAGCAGTTCTTC. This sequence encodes CASSLLNNEQFF.

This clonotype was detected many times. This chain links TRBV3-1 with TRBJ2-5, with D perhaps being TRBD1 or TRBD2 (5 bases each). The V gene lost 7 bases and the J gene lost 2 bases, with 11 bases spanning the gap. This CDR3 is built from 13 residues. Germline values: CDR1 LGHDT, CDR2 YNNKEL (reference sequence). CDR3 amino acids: CASTLGAQETQYF. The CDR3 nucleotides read TGTGCCAGCACCCTCGGGGCTCAAGAGACCCAGTACTTC.

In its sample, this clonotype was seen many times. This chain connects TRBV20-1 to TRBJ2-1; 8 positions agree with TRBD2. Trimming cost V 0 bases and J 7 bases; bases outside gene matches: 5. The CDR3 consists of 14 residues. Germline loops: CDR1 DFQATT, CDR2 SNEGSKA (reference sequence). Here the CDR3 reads CSARDPRGGNEQFF. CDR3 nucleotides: TGCAGTGCTAGAGATCCCCGGGGGGGAAATGAGCAGTTCTTC.

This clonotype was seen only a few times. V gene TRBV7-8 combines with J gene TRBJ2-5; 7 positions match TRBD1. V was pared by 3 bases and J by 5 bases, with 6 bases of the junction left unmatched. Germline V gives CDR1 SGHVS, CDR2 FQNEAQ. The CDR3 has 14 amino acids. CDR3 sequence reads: CASSFSPTGETQYF. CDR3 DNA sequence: TGTGCCAGCAGCTTCTCCCCGACAGGGGAGACCCAGTACTTC.

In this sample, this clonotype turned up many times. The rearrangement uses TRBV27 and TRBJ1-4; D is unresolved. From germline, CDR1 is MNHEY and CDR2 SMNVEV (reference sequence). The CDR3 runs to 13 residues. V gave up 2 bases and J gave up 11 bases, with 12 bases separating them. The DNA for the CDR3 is TGTGCCAGCAGTTTAGGCCGGGGTGAGAAACTGTTTTTT. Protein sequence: CASSLGRGEKLFF.

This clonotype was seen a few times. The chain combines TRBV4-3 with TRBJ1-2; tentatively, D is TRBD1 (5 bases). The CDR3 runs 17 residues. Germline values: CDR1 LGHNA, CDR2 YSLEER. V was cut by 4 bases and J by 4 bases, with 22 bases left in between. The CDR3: CASSPKISGTFVYGYTF. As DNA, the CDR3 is TGCGCCAGCAGCCCCAAGATCTCCGGGACCTTTGTCTATGGCTACACCTTC.

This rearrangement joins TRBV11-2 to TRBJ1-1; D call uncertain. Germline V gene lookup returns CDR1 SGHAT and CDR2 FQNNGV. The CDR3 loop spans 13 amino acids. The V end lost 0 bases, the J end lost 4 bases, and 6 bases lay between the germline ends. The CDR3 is CASSLEMGTEAFF. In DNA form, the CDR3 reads TGTGCCAGCAGCTTAGAGATGGGCACTGAAGCTTTCTTT.

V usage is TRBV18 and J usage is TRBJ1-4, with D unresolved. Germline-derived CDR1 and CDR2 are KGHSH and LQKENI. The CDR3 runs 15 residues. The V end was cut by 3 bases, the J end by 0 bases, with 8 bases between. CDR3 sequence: CASSPLGTTNEKLFF. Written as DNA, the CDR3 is TGTGCCAGCTCACCGCTCGGGACAACTAATGAAAAACTGTTTTTT. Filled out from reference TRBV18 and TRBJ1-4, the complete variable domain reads NAGVMQNPRHLVRRRGQEARLRCSPMKGHSHVYWYRQLPEEGLKFMVYLQKENIIDESGMPKERFSAEFPKEGPSILRIQQVVRGDSAAYFCASSPLGTTNEKLFFGSGTQLSVL.

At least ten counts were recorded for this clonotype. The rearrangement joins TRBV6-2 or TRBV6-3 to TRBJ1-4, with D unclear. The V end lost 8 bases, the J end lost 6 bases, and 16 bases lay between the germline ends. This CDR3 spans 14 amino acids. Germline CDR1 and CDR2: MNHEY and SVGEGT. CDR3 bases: TGTGCCAGCGAATCCCAAGGGAACGATGAAAAACTGTTTTTT. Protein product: CASESQGNDEKLFF.

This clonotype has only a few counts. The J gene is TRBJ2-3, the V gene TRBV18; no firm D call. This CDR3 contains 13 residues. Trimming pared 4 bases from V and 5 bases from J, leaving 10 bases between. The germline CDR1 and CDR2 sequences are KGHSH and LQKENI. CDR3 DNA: TGTGCCAGCTCACTAACCCAGCGAGATACGCAGTATTTT. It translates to CASSLTQRDTQYF.

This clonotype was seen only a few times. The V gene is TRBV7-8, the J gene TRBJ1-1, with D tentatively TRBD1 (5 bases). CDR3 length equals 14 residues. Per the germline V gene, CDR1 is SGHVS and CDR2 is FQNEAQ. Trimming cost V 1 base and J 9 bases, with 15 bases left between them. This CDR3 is CASSLVGSGLQAFF. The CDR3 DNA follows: TGTGCCAGCAGCTTAGTAGGTTCGGGACTACAAGCTTTCTTT.

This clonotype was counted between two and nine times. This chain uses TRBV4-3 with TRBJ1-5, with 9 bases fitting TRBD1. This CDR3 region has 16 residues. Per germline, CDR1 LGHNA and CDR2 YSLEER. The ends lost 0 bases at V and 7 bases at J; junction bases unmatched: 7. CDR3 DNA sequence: TGCGCCAGCAGCCAAGATCTGGGACAGGGCGGCCAGCCCCAGCATTTT. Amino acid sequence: CASSQDLGQGGQPQHF.

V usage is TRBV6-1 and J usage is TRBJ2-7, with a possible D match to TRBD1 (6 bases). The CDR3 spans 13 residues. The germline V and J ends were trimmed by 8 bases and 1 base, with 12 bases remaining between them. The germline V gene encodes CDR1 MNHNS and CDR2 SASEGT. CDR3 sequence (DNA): TGTGCCAGCGGAACTAGGGGGTCCTACGAGCAGTACTTC. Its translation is CASGTRGSYEQYF.

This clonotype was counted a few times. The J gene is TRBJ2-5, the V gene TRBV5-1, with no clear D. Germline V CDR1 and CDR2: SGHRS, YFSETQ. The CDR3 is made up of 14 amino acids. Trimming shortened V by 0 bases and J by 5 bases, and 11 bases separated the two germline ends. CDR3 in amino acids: CASSLGWQKETQYF. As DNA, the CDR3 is TGCGCCAGCAGCTTGGGTTGGCAGAAGGAGACCCAGTACTTC.

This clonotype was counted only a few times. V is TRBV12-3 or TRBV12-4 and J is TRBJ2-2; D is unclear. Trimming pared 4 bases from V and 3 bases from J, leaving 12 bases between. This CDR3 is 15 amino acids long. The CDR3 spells CASSWERDYTGELFF. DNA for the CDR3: TGTGCCAGCAGTTGGGAACGCGACTACACCGGGGAGCTGTTTTTT.

The CDR3 coding sequence is TGCAGTCCGGGACTAGCGGGGGGGCGAGGGAACGAGCAGTACGTC. This codes for CSPGLAGGRGNEQYV. The rearrangement links TRBV20-1 to TRBJ2-7; TRBD2 matches 16 bases. V shed 8 bases, J shed 5 bases, and the junction held 9 bases outside the gene matches. Germline CDR1 DFQATT, CDR2 SNEGSKA (reference sequence). This CDR3 has 15 residues.

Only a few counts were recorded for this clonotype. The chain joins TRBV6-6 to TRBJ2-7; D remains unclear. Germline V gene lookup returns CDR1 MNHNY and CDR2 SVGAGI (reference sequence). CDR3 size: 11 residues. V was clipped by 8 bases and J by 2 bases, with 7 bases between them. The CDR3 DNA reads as TGTGCCAGCGGTAAGGCCTACGAGCAGTACTTC. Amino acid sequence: CASGKAYEQYF.